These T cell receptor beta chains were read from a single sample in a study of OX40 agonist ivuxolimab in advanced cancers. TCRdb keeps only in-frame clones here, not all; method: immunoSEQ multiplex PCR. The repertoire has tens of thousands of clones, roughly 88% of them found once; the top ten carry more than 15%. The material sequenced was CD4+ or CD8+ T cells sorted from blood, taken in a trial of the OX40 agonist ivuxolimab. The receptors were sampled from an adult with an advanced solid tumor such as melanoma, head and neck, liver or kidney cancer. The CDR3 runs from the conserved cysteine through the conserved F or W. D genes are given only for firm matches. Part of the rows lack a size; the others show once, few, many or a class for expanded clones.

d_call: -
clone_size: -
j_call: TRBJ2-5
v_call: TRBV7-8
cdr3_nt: TGTGCCAGCAGCTTTGGGCAGCTAGGTGGGTCGGAGACCCAGTACTTC
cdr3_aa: CASSFGQLGGSETQYF

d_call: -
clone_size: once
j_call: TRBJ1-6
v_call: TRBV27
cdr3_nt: TGTGCCAGCAGTTTAAGGGGATTCTCCTATAATTCACCCCTCCACTTT
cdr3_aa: CASSLRGFSYNSPLHF

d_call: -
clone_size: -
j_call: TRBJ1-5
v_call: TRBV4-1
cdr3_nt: TGCGCCAGCAGCCAGGGGGGGAATCAGCCCCAGCATTTT
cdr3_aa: CASSQGGNQPQHF

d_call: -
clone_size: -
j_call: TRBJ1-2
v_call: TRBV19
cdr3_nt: TGTGCCAGTAGTGGGGACTCATCCTATGGCTACACCTTC
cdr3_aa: CASSGDSSYGYTF

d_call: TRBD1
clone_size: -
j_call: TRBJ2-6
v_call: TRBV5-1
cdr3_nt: TGCGCCAGCAGCCCGGGACAGGGGGCTAGTGGGGCCAACGTCCTGACTTTC
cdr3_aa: CASSPGQGASGANVLTF

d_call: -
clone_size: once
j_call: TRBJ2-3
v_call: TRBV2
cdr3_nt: TGTGCCAGCGAATCCAGGGCCGCTAGCACAGATACGCAGTATTTT
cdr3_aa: CASESRAASTDTQYF

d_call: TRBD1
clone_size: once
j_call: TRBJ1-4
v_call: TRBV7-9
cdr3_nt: TGTGCCAGCAGCCCGGACAGGGGGCCGGCAACTAATGAAAAACTGTTTTTT
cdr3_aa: CASSPDRGPATNEKLFF

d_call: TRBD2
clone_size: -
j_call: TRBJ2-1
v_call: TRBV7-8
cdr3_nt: TGTGCCAGCAGCTTTACCAGCGGGGCACCCCAGGATGAGCAGTTCTTC
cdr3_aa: CASSFTSGAPQDEQFF

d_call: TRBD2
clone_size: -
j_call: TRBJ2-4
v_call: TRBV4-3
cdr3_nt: TGCGCCAGCAGCCAAGATTCGACGGGGGGATCCAAAAACATTCAGTACTTC
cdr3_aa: CASSQDSTGGSKNIQYF

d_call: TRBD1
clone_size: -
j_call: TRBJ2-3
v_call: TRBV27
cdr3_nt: TGTGCCAGCAGTTTAACAGGGGCTAGCACAGATACGCAGTATTTT
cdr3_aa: CASSLTGASTDTQYF

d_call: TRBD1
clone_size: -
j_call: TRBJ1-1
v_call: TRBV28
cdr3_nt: TGTGCCAGCAGTCTATACAGGGGGTTGACGAACACTGAAGCTTTCTTT
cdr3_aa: CASSLYRGLTNTEAFF

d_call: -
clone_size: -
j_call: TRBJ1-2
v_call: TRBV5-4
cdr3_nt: TGTGCCAGCAGAATCGAGACAGGAATCTATGGCTACACCTTC
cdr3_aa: CASRIETGIYGYTF

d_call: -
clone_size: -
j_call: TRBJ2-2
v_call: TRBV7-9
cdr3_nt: TGTGCCAGCAGCCCCCTGGAGGGTAAATCCGGGGAGCTGTTTTTT
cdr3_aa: CASSPLEGKSGELFF

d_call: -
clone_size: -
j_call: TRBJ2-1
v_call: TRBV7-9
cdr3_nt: TGTGCCAGCACGGACATCAATGAGCAGTTCTTC
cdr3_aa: CASTDINEQFF

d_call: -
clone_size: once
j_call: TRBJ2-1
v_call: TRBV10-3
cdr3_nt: TGTGCCATCAGTGAGTCCCGGAGGCTATACTCCTACAATGAGCAGTTCTTC
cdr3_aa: CAISESRRLYSYNEQFF

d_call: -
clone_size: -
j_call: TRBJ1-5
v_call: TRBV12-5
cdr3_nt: TGTGCTAGTGGGCTTGAAGGAGACAGCAATCAGCCCCAGCATTTT
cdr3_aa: CASGLEGDSNQPQHF

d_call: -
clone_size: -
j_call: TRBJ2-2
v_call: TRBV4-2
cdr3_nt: TGTGCCAGCAGCCGTGTAGCGGAAACGAACACCGGGGAGCTGTTTTTT
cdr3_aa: CASSRVAETNTGELFF

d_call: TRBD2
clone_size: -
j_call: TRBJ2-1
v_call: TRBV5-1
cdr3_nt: TGCGCCAGCAGCTTGGGCGGGAGCTCCTACAATGAGCAGTTCTTC
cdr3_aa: CASSLGGSSYNEQFF

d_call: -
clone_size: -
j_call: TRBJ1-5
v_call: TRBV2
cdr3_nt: TGTGCCAGCAGTGAAACAGGGATGGGTCAGCCCCAGCATTTT
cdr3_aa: CASSETGMGQPQHF

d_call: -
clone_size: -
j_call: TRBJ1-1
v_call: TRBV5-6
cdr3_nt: TGTGCCAGCACCATTAGGGGGAACACTGAAGCTTTCTTT
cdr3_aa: CASTIRGNTEAFF

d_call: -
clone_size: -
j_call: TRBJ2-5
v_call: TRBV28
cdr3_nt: TGTGCCAGCAGTTTAGACAGAGATTTAGAGACCCAGTACTTC
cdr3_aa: CASSLDRDLETQYF

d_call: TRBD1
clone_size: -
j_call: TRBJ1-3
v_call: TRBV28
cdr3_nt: TGTGCCAGCAGTTCGGATACAGGGGGATACTCTGGAAACACCATATATTTT
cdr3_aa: CASSSDTGGYSGNTIYF

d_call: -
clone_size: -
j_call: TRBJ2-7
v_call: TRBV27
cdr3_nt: TGTGCCAGCAGTCCCTACTTTTGGGCTAACGACTACGAGCAGTACTTC
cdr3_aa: CASSPYFWANDYEQYF

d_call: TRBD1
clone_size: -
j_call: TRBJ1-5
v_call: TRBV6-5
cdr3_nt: TGTGCCAGCAGTATTGGGACAGAATATCAGCCCCAGCATTTT
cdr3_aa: CASSIGTEYQPQHF

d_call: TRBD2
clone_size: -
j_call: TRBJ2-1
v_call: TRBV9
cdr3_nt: TGTGCCAGCAGCGTAGGTAGCGGGGGATACAATGAGCAGTTCTTC
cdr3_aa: CASSVGSGGYNEQFF

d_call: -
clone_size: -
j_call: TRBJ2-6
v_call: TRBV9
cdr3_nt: TGTGCCAGCAGCGTAGGAAACACAGGGCCCGGGGCCAACGTCCTGACTTTC
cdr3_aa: CASSVGNTGPGANVLTF

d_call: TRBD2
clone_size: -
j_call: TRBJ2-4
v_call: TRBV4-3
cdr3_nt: TGCGCCAGCAGCCAAGATGGAACTAGCGGCGGCAAAAACATTCAGTACTTC
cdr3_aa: CASSQDGTSGGKNIQYF

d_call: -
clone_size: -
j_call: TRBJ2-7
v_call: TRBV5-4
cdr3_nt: TGTGCCAGCAGCTTGTCAGGGACCTACGAGCAGTACTTC
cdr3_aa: CASSLSGTYEQYF

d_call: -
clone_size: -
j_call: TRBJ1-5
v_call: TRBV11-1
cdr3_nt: TGTGCCAGCAGCTTAGCGGGGGAGCCCCAGCATTTT
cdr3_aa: CASSLAGEPQHF

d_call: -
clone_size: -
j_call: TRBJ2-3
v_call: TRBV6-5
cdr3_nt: TGTGCCAGCAGACTCCTCGTTACTTTAGATACGCAGTATTTT
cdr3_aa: CASRLLVTLDTQYF

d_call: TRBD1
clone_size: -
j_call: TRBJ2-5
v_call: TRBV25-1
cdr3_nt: TGTGCCAGCAGTGATAACCGGGACAGACAAGAGACCCAGTACTTC
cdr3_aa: CASSDNRDRQETQYF

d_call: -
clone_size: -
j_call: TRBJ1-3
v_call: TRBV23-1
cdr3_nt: TGCGCCAGCAGTCGTCCGGGGTCGACCATATATTTT
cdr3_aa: CASSRPGSTIYF

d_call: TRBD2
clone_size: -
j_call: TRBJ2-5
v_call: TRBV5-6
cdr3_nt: TGTGCCAGCAGCTTGTTAGCGGGGCGCCAAGAGACCCAGTACTTC
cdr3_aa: CASSLLAGRQETQYF

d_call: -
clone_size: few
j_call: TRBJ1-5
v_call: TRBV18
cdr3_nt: TGTGCCAGCTCACCTGAACAACAGGGTGGCAATCAGCCCCAGCATTTT
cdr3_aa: CASSPEQQGGNQPQHF

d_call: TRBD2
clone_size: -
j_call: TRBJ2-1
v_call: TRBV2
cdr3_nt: TGTGCCAGCAGTGAGGTCGTTTGGAGGGCTAGCGGGGATTATGAGCAGTTCTTC
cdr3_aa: CASSEVVWRASGDYEQFF

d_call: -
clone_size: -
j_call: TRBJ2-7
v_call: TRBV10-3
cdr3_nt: TGTGCCATCAGAGGGAGTGGGAGGTACGAGCAGTACTTC
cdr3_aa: CAIRGSGRYEQYF

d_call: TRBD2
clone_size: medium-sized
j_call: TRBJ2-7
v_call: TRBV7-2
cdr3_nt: TGTGCCAGCAGCCCCACTAGCGGGGGCGACTACGAGCAGTACTTC
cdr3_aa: CASSPTSGGDYEQYF

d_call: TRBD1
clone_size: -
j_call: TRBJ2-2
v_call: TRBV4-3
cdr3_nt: TGCGCCAGCAGCCAAAGAATTGAGACAGGGGGTAACACCGGGGAGCTGTTTTTT
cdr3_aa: CASSQRIETGGNTGELFF

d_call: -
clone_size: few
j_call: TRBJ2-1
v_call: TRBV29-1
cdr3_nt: TGCAGCGTTGAGGGGAGTGGGCGGATCAATGAGCAGTTCTTC
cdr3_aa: CSVEGSGRINEQFF

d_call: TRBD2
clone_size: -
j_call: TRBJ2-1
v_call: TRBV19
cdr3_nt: TGTGCCAGTAGTCCCCCGAGCGGGGACGGCACCTACAATGAGCAGTTCTTC
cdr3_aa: CASSPPSGDGTYNEQFF

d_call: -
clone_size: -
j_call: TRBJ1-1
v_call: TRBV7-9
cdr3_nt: TGTGCCAGCAGCTTAGCGACAGGCCCCCTAAACACTGAAGCTTTCTTT
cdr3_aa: CASSLATGPLNTEAFF

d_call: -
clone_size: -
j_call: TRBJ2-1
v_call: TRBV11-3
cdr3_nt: TGTGCCAGCAGCGCCTCACAGGGCCATCAGTTCTTC
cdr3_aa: CASSASQGHQFF

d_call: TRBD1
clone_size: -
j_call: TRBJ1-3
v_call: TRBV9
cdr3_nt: TGTGCCAGCAGCGCGACAGGGGGAAACACCATATATTTT
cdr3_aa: CASSATGGNTIYF

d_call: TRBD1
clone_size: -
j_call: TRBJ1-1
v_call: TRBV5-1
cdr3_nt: TGCGCCAGCAGCTTGAATGGAATCGGGACAGGGGGACCTGAAGCTTTCTTT
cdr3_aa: CASSLNGIGTGGPEAFF

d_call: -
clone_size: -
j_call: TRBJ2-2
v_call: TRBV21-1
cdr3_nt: TGTGCCAGCCCATTCTGGCTTTTGAACACCGGGGAGCTGTTTTTT
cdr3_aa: CASPFWLLNTGELFF

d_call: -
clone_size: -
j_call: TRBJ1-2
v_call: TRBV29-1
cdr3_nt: TGCAGCGTTGAAGAGGGCAGGGTCTATGGCTACACCTTC
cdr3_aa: CSVEEGRVYGYTF

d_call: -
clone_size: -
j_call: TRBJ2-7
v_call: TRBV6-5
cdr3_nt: TGTGCCAGCGGCGCAGGGGGGCGCTCGGTCGAGCAGTACTTC
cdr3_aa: CASGAGGRSVEQYF

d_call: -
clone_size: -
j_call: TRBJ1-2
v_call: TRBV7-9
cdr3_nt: TGTGCCAGCAGCTTTGGGGGCAACCCAGACGGGGGTGGCTACACCTTC
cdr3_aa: CASSFGGNPDGGGYTF

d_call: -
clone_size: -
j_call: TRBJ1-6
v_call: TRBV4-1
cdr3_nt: TGCGCCAGCAGCCGAGGACAGCTAGATAATTCACCCCTCCACTTT
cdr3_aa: CASSRGQLDNSPLHF

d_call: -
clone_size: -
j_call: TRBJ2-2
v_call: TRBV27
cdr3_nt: TGTGCCAGCTGTCTAGGGGCCTCCACCGGGGAGCTGTTTTTT
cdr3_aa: CASCLGASTGELFF

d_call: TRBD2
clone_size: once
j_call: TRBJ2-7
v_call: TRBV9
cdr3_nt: TGTGCCAGCAGCGTAGACGGAACGGGAGGGCTTGGCGAGCAGTACTTC
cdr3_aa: CASSVDGTGGLGEQYF

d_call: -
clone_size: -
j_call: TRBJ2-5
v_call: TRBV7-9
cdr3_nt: TGTGCCAGCAGCTCCCCGGCAGGGGTGACCCAGTACTTC
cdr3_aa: CASSSPAGVTQYF

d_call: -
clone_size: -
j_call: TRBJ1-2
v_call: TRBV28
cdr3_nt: TGTGCCAGCAGGCCCGGGACCTTAACATATGGCTACACCTTC
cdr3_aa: CASRPGTLTYGYTF